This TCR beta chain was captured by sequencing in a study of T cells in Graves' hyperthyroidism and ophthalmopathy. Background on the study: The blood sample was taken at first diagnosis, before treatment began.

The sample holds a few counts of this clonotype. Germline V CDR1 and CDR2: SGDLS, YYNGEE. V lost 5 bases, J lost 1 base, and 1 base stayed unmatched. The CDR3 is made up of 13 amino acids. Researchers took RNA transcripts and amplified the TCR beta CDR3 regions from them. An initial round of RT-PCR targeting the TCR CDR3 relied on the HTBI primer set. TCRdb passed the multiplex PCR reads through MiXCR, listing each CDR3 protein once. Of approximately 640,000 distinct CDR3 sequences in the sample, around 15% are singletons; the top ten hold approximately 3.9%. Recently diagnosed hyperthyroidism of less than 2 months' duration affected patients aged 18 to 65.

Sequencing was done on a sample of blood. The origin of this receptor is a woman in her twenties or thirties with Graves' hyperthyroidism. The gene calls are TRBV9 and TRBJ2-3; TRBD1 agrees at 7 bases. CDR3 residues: CASRGQGTDTQYF. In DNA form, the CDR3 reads TGTGCCAGCAGAGGACAGGGCACAGATACGCAGTATTTT.